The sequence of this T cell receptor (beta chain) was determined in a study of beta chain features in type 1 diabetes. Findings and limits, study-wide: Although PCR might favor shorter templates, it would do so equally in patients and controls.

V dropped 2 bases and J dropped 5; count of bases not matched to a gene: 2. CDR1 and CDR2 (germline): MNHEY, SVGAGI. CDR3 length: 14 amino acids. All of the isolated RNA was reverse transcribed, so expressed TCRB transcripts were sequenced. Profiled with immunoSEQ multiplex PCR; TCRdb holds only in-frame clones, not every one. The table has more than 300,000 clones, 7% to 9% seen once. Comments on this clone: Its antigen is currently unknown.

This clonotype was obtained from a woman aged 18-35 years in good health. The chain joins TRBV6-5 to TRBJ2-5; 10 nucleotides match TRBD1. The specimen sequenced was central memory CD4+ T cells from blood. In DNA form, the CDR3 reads TGTGCCAGCAGTTACGACAGGGGGCTGGAGACCCAGTACTTC. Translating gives CASSYDRGLETQYF.